These 19 T cell receptor beta chains were all obtained from the same sample, sequenced in a study of cytomegalovirus exposure and HLA in healthy donors. PCR primers comprised 60 Vbeta and 13 Jbeta primers. Sequenced by immunoSEQ multiplex PCR; TCRdb stores in-frame clones only, minus some. The repertoire holds under 200,000 clones, with about 77% as singletons. Source material: PBMCs. The receptors here all came from a man in his thirties or forties in good health and CMV-seronegative.

The V and J genes are TRBV7-9 and TRBJ2-7, with 8 bases matching TRBD2. V gave up 4 bases and J gave up 7 bases; unmatched junction bases: 9. The CDR3 loop spans 14 amino acids. The V gene's germline CDR1 is SEHNR and CDR2 FQNEAQ (reference sequence). The CDR3 sequence: CASSWSGSPREQYF. CDR3 DNA sequence: TGTGCCAGCAGCTGGAGCGGGAGTCCCCGGGAGCAGTACTTC.

V usage is TRBV7-3 and J usage is TRBJ2-1, with a tentative D call TRBD2 (5 bases). CDR3 length: 15 residues. Trimming removed 2 bases from V and 2 bases from J, with 10 bases in between. Germline CDR1 and CDR2: SGHTA and FQGTGA. Here the CDR3 DNA reads TGTGCCAGCAGCTTACTAGCAGTCGCCTACAATGAGCAGTTCTTC. The encoded protein is CASSLLAVAYNEQFF. The variable domain in full, completed from reference TRBV7-3 and TRBJ2-1, reads GAGVSQTPSNKVTEKGKYVELRCDPISGHTALYWYRQSLGQGPEFLIYFQGTGAADDSGLPNDRFFAVRPEGSVSTLKIQRTERGDSAVYLCASSLLAVAYNEQFFGPGTRLTVL.

This chain links TRBV5-1 with TRBJ2-7; TRBD1 aligns across 10 bases. The V gene's germline CDR1 is SGHRS and CDR2 YFSETQ. This CDR3 comprises 15 residues. Trimming took 3 bases from V and 5 from J; bases not matched to a gene: 8. CDR3 in amino acids: CASSSNRDRGHEQYF. The CDR3 nucleotides read TGCGCCAGCAGCTCGAACCGGGACAGGGGTCACGAGCAGTACTTC.

This rearrangement joins TRBV7-2 to TRBJ1-5; 8 positions agree with TRBD1. The CDR3 is 16 amino acids. CDR1 and CDR2 from the germline V gene are SGHTA and FQGNSA. V gave up 5 bases and J gave up 5 bases; unmatched junction bases: 11. The CDR3 DNA is TGTGCCAGCAGCGTACCTTGGACAGGGAATGATCAGCCCCAGCATTTT. Amino acids: CASSVPWTGNDQPQHF. Supplemented by reference TRBV7-2 and TRBJ1-5, the full variable domain reads GAGVSQSPSNKVTEKGKDVELRCDPISGHTALYWYRQSLGQGLEFLIYFQGNSAPDKSGLPSDRFSAERTGGSVSTLTIQRTQQEDSAVYLCASSVPWTGNDQPQHFGDGTRLSIL.

The chain is built from TRBV28 and TRBJ2-7, with D possibly matching TRBD1 (5 bases). Looked up from germline, CDR1 is MDHEN and CDR2 is SYDVKM. The CDR3 extends over 14 amino acids. The V and J ends lost 6 bases and 3 bases respectively, with 15 bases between them. This CDR3 is CASRGPGRYYEQYF. For the CDR3, the DNA is TGTGCCAGCAGGGGGCCGGGCAGATACTACGAGCAGTACTTC.

V usage is TRBV11-3 and J usage is TRBJ2-1; 9 bases agree with TRBD1. The CDR3 spans 16 residues. CDR1 is SGHNT, CDR2 YENEEA, per germline. Trimming took 5 bases from V and 5 from J; bases not matched to a gene: 10. DNA of the CDR3: TGTGCCAGCAGCCTCCTTTGGGGACAGGGAAACAATGAGCAGTTCTTC. It specifies CASSLLWGQGNNEQFF.

The chain uses TRBV4-3 and TRBJ2-1; 10 nucleotides match TRBD2. In germline, CDR1 is LGHNA, CDR2 YSLEER. CDR3 length: 16 residues. V lost 0 bases to trimming and J lost 8 bases; unmatched junction nucleotides: 7. This CDR3 reads CASSQDSGRWPHEQFF. CDR3 nucleotide sequence: TGCGCCAGCAGCCAAGATAGCGGGAGGTGGCCCCATGAGCAGTTCTTC.

This clone is a singleton in its sample. The genes are TRBV5-1 and TRBJ1-4; TRBD1 agrees at 12 bases. With V trimmed by 3 bases and J by 3 bases, 3 bases remained unmatched. Germline loops: CDR1 SGHRS, CDR2 YFSETQ. CDR3 length: 16 amino acids. The DNA of the CDR3 is TGCGCCAGCAGCTCGGGACAGGGGGCGGCTAATGAAAAACTGTTTTTT. It is translated as CASSSGQGAANEKLFF.

The genes are TRBV6-5 and TRBJ2-7; TRBD2 matches at 8 bases. This CDR3 comprises 16 residues. The germline V gene has CDR1 MNHEY and CDR2 SVGAGI. With 4 bases clipped from V and 0 bases from J, the junction kept 8 bases outside the gene matches. CDR3 region: CASSSGAGAPSYEQYF. For the CDR3, the DNA is TGTGCCAGCAGTTCGGGAGCGGGAGCCCCCTCCTACGAGCAGTACTTC.

V gene TRBV27 combines with J gene TRBJ2-7; TRBD1 matches 11 bases. Germline CDR1 and CDR2: MNHEY and SMNVEV (reference sequence). With 7 bases clipped from V and 3 bases from J, the junction kept 8 bases outside the gene matches. The CDR3 has 15 residues. Here the CDR3 DNA reads TGTGCCAGCACCCGAACCGGGACAGGGGGCTACGAGCAGTACTTC. Translation gives CASTRTGTGGYEQYF.

This chain joins TRBV20-1 and TRBJ2-7; D not resolved. V gave up 5 bases and J gave up 10 bases, with 12 bases separating them. The CDR3 totals 10 residues. CDR1 and CDR2 (germline): DFQATT, SNEGSKA (reference sequence). The CDR3 sequence is CSADRHPQYF. CDR3 DNA sequence: TGCAGTGCTGACCGACACCCCCAGTACTTC.

CDR3 residues: CASAPGGVNEQFF. The CDR3 DNA sequence: TGCGCCAGCGCCCCGGGCGGGGTAAATGAGCAGTTCTTC. This chain connects TRBV5-1 to TRBJ2-1, with D tentatively TRBD2 (6 bases). The CDR3 consists of 13 residues. CDR1 and CDR2 (germline): SGHRS, YFSETQ. V dropped 7 bases and J dropped 7 bases, with 15 bases sitting between them.

This chain connects TRBV14 to TRBJ1-4; 9 bases match TRBD1. V trimming: 0 bases; J trimming: 7 bases; junction bases outside the gene matches: 6. Per the germline V gene, CDR1 is SGHDN and CDR2 is FVKESK. The CDR3 has 16 residues. CDR3 sequence (DNA): TGTGCCAGCAGCCAAGAGATCGGGACAGGGCCTGAAAAACTGTTTTTT. Its translation is CASSQEIGTGPEKLFF.

The chain has TRBV6-5 and TRBJ2-1; 12 nucleotides match TRBD2. The germline V gene has CDR1 MNHEY and CDR2 SVGAGI. The CDR3 totals 14 residues. V dropped 0 bases and J dropped 12; count of bases not matched to a gene: 3. CDR3 residues: CASSYSTSGGGQFF. The CDR3 DNA is TGTGCCAGCAGTTACTCGACTAGCGGGGGAGGGCAGTTCTTC.

This clone appeared once. The chain joins TRBV15 to TRBJ2-7; D may be TRBD1 (6 bases). The V gene lost 1 base and the J gene lost 6 bases, with 19 bases spanning the gap. CDR1 and CDR2 (germline): LNHNV, YYDKDF (reference sequence). The CDR3 extends over 16 amino acids. DNA of the CDR3: TGTGCCACCAGCAGAGCTCCCTGGGACATTCGATCCGAGCAGTACTTC. Translated: CATSRAPWDIRSEQYF.

This chain joins TRBV9 and TRBJ2-1, with 10 bases identical to TRBD2. V shed 0 bases and J 7 bases; nucleotides not matched to a gene: 19. The CDR3 totals 20 residues. Per germline, CDR1 SGDLS and CDR2 YYNGEE. This CDR3 is CASSVEATGWASGRGNEQFF. The DNA of the CDR3 is TGTGCCAGCAGCGTAGAGGCGACAGGGTGGGCTAGCGGGAGAGGGAATGAGCAGTTCTTC.

The chain carries TRBV10-1 and TRBJ2-7, with TRBD1 matching over 7 bases. The V gene end was trimmed by 6 bases and the J gene end by 10 bases; junction bases not matched to a gene: 3. This CDR3 contains 10 residues. Germline CDR1 is WNHNN and CDR2 is SYGVQD (reference sequence). The CDR3 is CASRTGLQYF. The CDR3 nucleotides read TGCGCCAGCAGGACAGGGCTACAGTACTTC.

This clone was seen more than once but under ten times. J is TRBJ1-6 and V is TRBV4-3; tentatively, D is TRBD1 (5 bases). This CDR3 spans 15 amino acids. CDR1 LGHNA and CDR2 YSLEER come from the germline V gene. The V end was cut by 3 bases, the J end by 6 bases, with 12 bases between. This CDR3 is CASSQRGDPNSPLHF. The CDR3 nucleotides are TGCGCCAGCAGCCAGCGCGGGGACCCTAATTCACCCCTCCACTTT.

This clone was observed once. V is TRBV28 and J is TRBJ1-3, with TRBD1 as a possible D gene (5 bases). This CDR3 comprises 18 residues. V lost 8 bases and J lost 0, with 23 bases in between. The V gene's germline CDR1 is MDHEN and CDR2 SYDVKM. The CDR3 is CASPPTDRRLNSGNTIYF. CDR3 DNA: TGTGCCAGCCCCCCGACAGATCGCCGCCTCAACTCTGGAAACACCATATATTTT.